One and the same sample provided the 2 T cell receptor beta chains below, sequenced in a study of tumor-infiltrating lymphocytes in primary liver carcinoma. Using a constant-region primer together with ProtoScript II reverse transcriptase, TCR beta cDNA was made from about 500 ng of total RNA. Generation of the TCR beta libraries relied on three nested multiplex PCR rounds using slightly modified ARM-PCR. Both of the initial two PCR rounds ran for about 9 cycles and employed TRBV1-TRBV30 forward primers alongside a C-beta reverse primer. One entry per CDR3 protein results from TCRdb running MiXCR on the multiplex PCR reads. The table shows 85,000 to 100,000 distinct CDR3 sequences, with approximately 68% occurring only once. It was from 20-30 mg of unsorted bulk tissue that RNA and DNA were co-extracted. The sequencing input was tumor-adjacent normal liver tissue. The source of these receptors is a middle-aged man with primary liver carcinoma and hepatitis B virus infection.

This chain links TRBV5-1 with TRBJ2-3; D ambiguous. Germline CDR1 reads SGHRS; CDR2 reads YFSETQ. CDR3 length: 12 residues. V gave up 3 bases and J gave up 5 bases, with 7 bases separating them. The DNA of the CDR3 is TGCGCCAGCAGCTCCGAGAGAGATACGCAGTATTTT. The encoded protein is CASSSERDTQYF.

The chain recombines TRBV12-3 or TRBV12-4 with TRBJ2-7; maybe TRBD2 (6 bases). V lost 10 bases and J 4 bases, leaving 17 bases between the germline ends. The length of the CDR3 is 13 residues. CDR3 nucleotide sequence: TGTGCCATCAACTTGAGGGAGGCTTACGAGCAGTACTTC. Residues: CAINLREAYEQYF.